This T cell receptor (beta chain) comes out of a study of T cell clonality in common variable immunodeficiency. Clones were read by immunoSEQ multiplex PCR, and TCRdb kept only the in-frame ones, dropping some. Sampling found more than 30,000 clones, none seen once. On this clone: The antigen remains undetermined. The sequence runs out 3 residues before the end of the CDR3; the remainder is reconstructed from the germline J gene.

General study points: Fewer TCRbeta clones were shared among CVID subjects than controls. The cause of increased CVID clonality remains unclear without subpopulation sequencing.

The germline V gene encodes CDR1 SGHRS and CDR2 YFSETQ. With 3 bases clipped from V and 3 bases from J, the junction kept 9 bases outside the gene matches. There are 16 residues in the CDR3. The gene calls are TRBV5-1 and TRBJ2-1; 7 bases fit TRBD2. This clonotype was obtained from a person aged 18-69 years in good health. The sample comprised peripheral blood mononuclear cells. The CDR3 DNA, read in part, is TGCGCCAGCAGCTCCCCCCGGGGGGAGGGCTACAATGAG. Translation: CASSSPRGEGYNE. The CDR3 in its entirety is CASSSPRGEGYNEQFF.